Listed below are T cell receptor beta chains from one sample, sequenced in a study of blood T cell repertoires in COVID-19. Profiling relied on immunoSEQ multiplex PCR, and the TCRdb table lists in-frame clones only, not all of them. Of 120,000 or so clones in the sample, approximately 90% were seen once. The sample taken for sequencing was peripheral blood. All receptors derive from a woman in her 50s with acute or convalescent COVID-19. Each CDR3 is given with its conserved first and last residue. D genes are given only for firm matches. Size values are once, few and many counts, or a class for expanded clones, and some rows have none.

v_call	d_call	clone_size	j_call	cdr3_nt	cdr3_aa
TRBV27	-	-	TRBJ2-3	TGTGCCAGCGGGGGCCATCTATCAGATACGCAGTATTTT	CASGGHLSDTQYF
TRBV25-1	-	few	TRBJ1-1	TGTGCCAGCAGTGGGTCGAGCATGAACACTGAAGCTTTCTTT	CASSGSSMNTEAFF
TRBV20-1	-	-	TRBJ2-1	TGCAGTGCTAGTGGGCTAGTAGTGGATGAGCAGTTCTTC	CSASGLVVDEQFF
TRBV3-1/TRBV3-2	TRBD2	-	TRBJ2-5	TGTGCCAGCAGCCAAGATGGCGGGGGGGAGACCCAGTACTTC	CASSQDGGGETQYF
TRBV28	-	-	TRBJ2-7	TGTGCCAGCAGTTTATTGGGCTCACAGGGTGGCAAGCAGTACTTC	CASSLLGSQGGKQYF
TRBV2	-	-	TRBJ1-1	TGTGCCAGCAAGGGCAGGGGCACTGAAGCTTTCTTT	CASKGRGTEAFF
TRBV24-1	-	-	TRBJ2-2	TGTGCCACCAGTGAAGCACAGCCTTTGTCCACCGGGGAGCTGTTTTTT	CATSEAQPLSTGELFF
TRBV3-1/TRBV3-2	TRBD2	-	TRBJ2-1	TGTGCCAGCAGCCTAGCGGGAGGTCCTAGATACAATGAGCAGTTCTTC	CASSLAGGPRYNEQFF
TRBV30	-	-	TRBJ1-1	TGTGCCTGGAGTGGGTACAGGCTGGGCACTGAAGCTTTCTTT	CAWSGYRLGTEAFF
TRBV7-8	TRBD1	once	TRBJ2-7	TGTGCCAGCAGCTTCAACAGGGGTGGCGAGCAGTACTTC	CASSFNRGGEQYF
TRBV28	-	-	TRBJ2-1	TGTGCCAGCAGTCCAATAGCGCACAATGAGCAGTTCTTC	CASSPIAHNEQFF
TRBV29-1	-	-	TRBJ2-5	TGCAGCGGTGGGGCCACCGGCTTCCAAGAGACCCAGTACTTC	CSGGATGFQETQYF
TRBV27	-	-	TRBJ1-5	TGTGCCAGCAGACCCGGAGGGGCTAGTCAGCCCCAGCATTTT	CASRPGGASQPQHF
TRBV21-1	-	-	TRBJ2-1	TGTGCCAGCAGCAAGATAAGGCTCGGGAGCTCCTACAATGAGCAGTTCTTC	CASSKIRLGSSYNEQFF
TRBV6-5	TRBD1	once	TRBJ2-7	TGTGCCAGCAGACCAACAGGACAGGGCGGCGAGCAGTACTTC	CASRPTGQGGEQYF
TRBV28	TRBD1	-	TRBJ2-5	TGTGCCAGCAGTTCCGGGGACAGGAGGGACCAAGAGACCCAGTACTTC	CASSSGDRRDQETQYF
TRBV6-5	-	-	TRBJ2-5	TGTGCCAGCAGGAAACGGACTATTGAGCGGGAGACCCAGTACTTC	CASRKRTIERETQYF
TRBV11-1	TRBD2	-	TRBJ2-4	TGTGCCAGCAGCCCCCCGGGGGGTCTAGCCAAAAACATTCAGTACTTC	CASSPPGGLAKNIQYF
TRBV25-1	-	-	TRBJ2-4	TGTGCCAGCAGGGGGGGAAACATTCAGTACTTC	CASRGGNIQYF
TRBV25-1	TRBD1	-	TRBJ2-7	TGTGCCAGCAGTGAATACGCAGGGGGAAAGCAGTACTTC	CASSEYAGGKQYF
TRBV7-9	-	few	TRBJ1-1	TGTGCCAGCAGCAAAAGTGGAGGACGGACCACTGAAGCTTTCTTT	CASSKSGGRTTEAFF
TRBV7-2	-	-	TRBJ2-2	TGTGCCAGCAGCTCAGTGGGGCAGCGAAGAACCGGGGAGCTGTTTTTT	CASSSVGQRRTGELFF
TRBV14	-	-	TRBJ1-2	TGTGCCAGCAGCCAAGCTGGGCAGGCGGGTGGCTACACCTTC	CASSQAGQAGGYTF
TRBV15	-	-	TRBJ1-1	TGTGCCACCAGCAGAGATCTAGGTCGGGCTGAAGCTTTCTTT	CATSRDLGRAEAFF
TRBV11-2	-	-	TRBJ2-7	TGTGCCAGCAGCTTAGTACGCGGCGTCACCTACGAGCAGTACTTC	CASSLVRGVTYEQYF
TRBV11-2	-	-	TRBJ2-7	TGTGCCAGCAGCTTAGGAGGAGGAGGGGGCGAAGCCTACGAGCAGTACTTC	CASSLGGGGGEAYEQYF
TRBV10-2	-	-	TRBJ2-3	TGCGCCAGCAGTGAGTCGACTCGGATTACTAGCACAGATACGCAGTATTTT	CASSESTRITSTDTQYF
TRBV28	-	-	TRBJ1-6	TGTGCCAGCACAGCGTCGAGCTCCTATAATTCACCCCTCCACTTT	CASTASSSYNSPLHF
TRBV2	-	-	TRBJ1-2	TGTGCCAGCAGTATGGTTTCGGGTGGCTACACCTTC	CASSMVSGGYTF
TRBV20-1	-	-	TRBJ1-5	TGCAGTGCTACAGGTGGACAGCCCCAGCATTTT	CSATGGQPQHF
TRBV19	-	-	TRBJ2-4	TGTGCCAGTAGTATGGACACGGCGGTCAACATTCAGTACTTC	CASSMDTAVNIQYF
TRBV6-5	TRBD2	-	TRBJ2-5	TGTGCCAGCAACGAAGGGCGGGAGAGGGAGACCCAGTACTTC	CASNEGRERETQYF
TRBV11-2	-	-	TRBJ2-2	TGTGCCAGCAGCTTAGGGGGGGCCGGGGAGCTGTTTTTT	CASSLGGAGELFF
TRBV30	TRBD1	-	TRBJ1-4	TGTGCCTGGAGTAAGGGGGCAGTAAATGAAAAACTGTTTTTT	CAWSKGAVNEKLFF
TRBV6-2/TRBV6-3	-	-	TRBJ2-3	TGTGCCAGCAGCCCCGGGTGGGTTCTCGACGATACGCAGTATTTT	CASSPGWVLDDTQYF
TRBV6-5	-	-	TRBJ2-3	TGTGCCAGCAGTCGTAGCACAGATACGCAGTATTTT	CASSRSTDTQYF
TRBV14	-	-	TRBJ1-2	TGTGCCAGCAGCCAAGAGAGGCAGGGTTTCGGCTACACCTTC	CASSQERQGFGYTF
TRBV6-1	-	-	TRBJ2-5	TGTGCCAGCAGTGAAGCGGGGACACTTCAAGAGACCCAGTACTTC	CASSEAGTLQETQYF
TRBV5-1	-	-	TRBJ2-5	TGCGCCAGCAGCTTGGGGGGGAAGGGAGGCGAGACCCAGTACTTC	CASSLGGKGGETQYF
TRBV19	TRBD1	-	TRBJ2-7	TGTGCCAGTAAGCCCACAGGGGGGAACGAGCAGTACTTC	CASKPTGGNEQYF
TRBV7-9	TRBD2	once	TRBJ2-7	TGTGCCAGCAGCTTAGAGACTAGCGGGAGGCGCAGCTCCTACGAGCAGTACTTC	CASSLETSGRRSSYEQYF
TRBV18	-	-	TRBJ1-5	TGTGCCAGCTCACCAGTATGGGCAGGGGATCAGCCCCAGCATTTT	CASSPVWAGDQPQHF
TRBV7-6	TRBD1	-	TRBJ2-1	TGTGCCAGCAGCCTACGACAGGGGGCCTACAATGAGCAGTTCTTC	CASSLRQGAYNEQFF
TRBV3-1/TRBV3-2	TRBD1	-	TRBJ1-1	TGTGCCAGCAGCCTTTCCACTGGGACAGCTAACACTGAAGCTTTCTTT	CASSLSTGTANTEAFF
TRBV27	TRBD2	-	TRBJ2-2	TGTGCCAGCAGCTCTCCTACTAGCGGAGTTAACACCGGGGAGCTGTTTTTT	CASSSPTSGVNTGELFF
TRBV14	TRBD2	-	TRBJ2-4	TGTGCCAGCAGCCCAGCGGGAGCAAACATTCAGTACTTC	CASSPAGANIQYF
TRBV7-9	TRBD2	-	TRBJ2-3	TGTGCCAGCAGCCCACTGGGACTAACAGATACGCAGTATTTT	CASSPLGLTDTQYF
TRBV27	TRBD2	-	TRBJ2-7	TGTGCCAGCAGTCGCGCCGGACTAGCGGGAGCGGCCCTCCCCTACGAGCAGTACTTC	CASSRAGLAGAALPYEQYF
TRBV28	-	-	TRBJ1-2	TGTGCCAGCAGTTTACGCGGCTATGGCTACACCTTC	CASSLRGYGYTF
TRBV5-1	-	once	TRBJ2-3	TGCGCCAGCAGCTTGGAACATCGGGCGCAGTATTTT	CASSLEHRAQYF
TRBV28	-	-	TRBJ2-2	TGTGCCAGCAGTTTGGCCGCCGGGGAGCTGTTTTTT	CASSLAAGELFF
TRBV3-1/TRBV3-2	-	-	TRBJ1-1	TGTGCCAGCACCCGGGATCGGGTGCGCACTGAAGCTTTCTTT	CASTRDRVRTEAFF
TRBV3-1/TRBV3-2	-	-	TRBJ2-7	TGTGCCAGCAGCCCAGGAGGCAGCTCCTACGAGCAGTACTTC	CASSPGGSSYEQYF